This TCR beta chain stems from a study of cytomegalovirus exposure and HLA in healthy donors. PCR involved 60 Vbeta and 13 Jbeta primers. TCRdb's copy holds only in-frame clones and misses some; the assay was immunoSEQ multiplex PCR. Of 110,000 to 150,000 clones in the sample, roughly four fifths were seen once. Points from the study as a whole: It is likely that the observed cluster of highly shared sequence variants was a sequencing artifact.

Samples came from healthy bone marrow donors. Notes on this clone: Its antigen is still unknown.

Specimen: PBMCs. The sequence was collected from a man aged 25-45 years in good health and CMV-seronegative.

The CDR3 region is CASSPGTTHYEQYF. DNA for the CDR3: TGTGCCAGCAGCCCCGGGACAACCCACTACGAGCAGTACTTC. J is TRBJ2-7 and V is TRBV11-3; D is perhaps TRBD1 (6 bases). The CDR3 runs to 14 residues. The V gene lost 5 bases and the J gene lost 3 bases, with 14 bases spanning the gap. Germline V gene lookup returns CDR1 SGHNT and CDR2 YENEEA.